This T cell receptor (beta chain) appears in the sequencing data of a study of blood T cell repertoires in COVID-19. Measured with immunoSEQ multiplex PCR; TCRdb has only the in-frame clones, and not every one. The sample includes 110,000 to 150,000 clones, 70% to 85% of them seen just once. V was clipped by 5 bases and J by 9 bases, with 17 bases between them. The CDR3 covers 14 residues. Germline assignment: CDR1 LNHDA and CDR2 SQIVND (reference sequence). V gene TRBV19 combines with J gene TRBJ1-5; D is perhaps TRBD1 (6 bases). The clonotype was recovered from a woman aged 18-29 years who had been exposed to COVID-19. The sequenced material came from PBMCs or T cells enriched from blood (not recorded which). The chain's CDR3 is CASSPGHGVGPQHF. CDR3 in DNA: TGTGCCAGTAGTCCGGGACACGGAGTGGGGCCCCAGCATTTT.